These 26 T cell receptor beta chains share one sample of origin, sequenced in a study of T cell responses to AZD1222 COVID-19 vaccine. Method: immunoSEQ multiplex PCR; TCRdb's copy keeps in-frame clones and lacks some. The data contain about 140,000 clones, 90% to 95% of them seen just once; the ten biggest clones take up approximately 6.8%. The sample in question was peripheral blood, obtained 28 days after the second AZD1222 dose. All receptors derive from an adult who received the AZD1222 COVID-19 vaccine.

J is TRBJ1-1 and V is TRBV4-1, with D unresolved. This CDR3 spans 16 amino acids. Per germline, CDR1 MGHRA and CDR2 YSYEKL. The ends were cut back, 0 bases at V and 0 bases at J, with 11 bases in the middle. The CDR3 protein is CASSQDRQALNTEAFF. As DNA, the CDR3 is TGCGCCAGCAGCCAAGATCGGCAGGCCCTGAACACTGAAGCTTTCTTT.

This chain connects TRBV6-6 to TRBJ1-3; the D is unclear. Trimming pared 6 bases from V and 0 bases from J, leaving 9 bases between. This CDR3 comprises 14 residues. In germline, CDR1 is MNHNY, CDR2 SVGAGI (reference sequence). The CDR3 DNA sequence: TGTGCCAGCAGCCCGATCAGCTCTGGAAACACCATATATTTT. Translated: CASSPISSGNTIYF.

V is TRBV12-3 or TRBV12-4 and J is TRBJ1-1; tentative D call: TRBD1 (5 bases). The CDR3 covers 12 residues. The V end lost 5 bases, the J end lost 10 bases, and 14 bases lay between the germline ends. The CDR3 sequence: CASSLGGGRAFF. CDR3 DNA sequence: TGTGCCAGCAGTCTCGGGGGGGGGAGAGCTTTCTTT.

This clone was seen only a few times. J is TRBJ1-2 and V is TRBV25-1; weak D call: TRBD1 (5 bases). CDR1 is MGHDK and CDR2 is SYGVNS in the germline V gene. The V end lost 3 bases, the J end lost 8 bases, and 25 bases lay between the germline ends. The CDR3 has 17 amino acids. CDR3 nucleotides: TGTGCCAGCAGTGACCCGGTACAGGTTGGCCTGTCTCAAGGCTACACCTTC. It is translated as CASSDPVQVGLSQGYTF.

The genes are TRBV6-6 and TRBJ2-7, with D perhaps matching TRBD1 (5 bases). Trimming removed 8 bases from V and 4 bases from J, with 18 bases in between. The V gene's germline CDR1 is MNHNY and CDR2 SVGAGI (reference sequence). This CDR3 is built from 14 residues. As DNA, the CDR3 is TGTGCCAGCCTTGGGGCCCGGGCCCATTACGAGCAGTACTTC. It is translated as CASLGARAHYEQYF.

The V and J genes are TRBV4-1 and TRBJ1-2; no firm D call. Germline V gene lookup returns CDR1 MGHRA and CDR2 YSYEKL. This CDR3 contains 19 residues. Trimming left V 6 bases short and J 4 bases short, with 30 bases between. This CDR3 is CASSLITPIPGGRAYGYTF. CDR3 DNA: TGCGCCAGCAGTCTAATAACCCCGATACCCGGAGGGAGAGCCTATGGCTACACCTTC.

The chain combines TRBV10-3 with TRBJ1-5; D uncertain. The CDR3 extends over 14 amino acids. V was cut by 2 bases and J by 1 base, with 6 bases left in between. The germline V gene encodes CDR1 ENHRY and CDR2 SYGVKD. Here the CDR3 reads CAISEERSNQPQHF. In nucleotides, the CDR3 is TGTGCCATCAGTGAGGAGAGGAGCAATCAGCCCCAGCATTTT.

The chain employs TRBV6-5 and TRBJ1-4, with TRBD1 matching 8 bases. The CDR3 is 15 amino acids. The J segment lost 2 bases and the V segment lost 6 bases, leaving 5 bases of the junction unmatched. Germline assignment: CDR1 MNHEY and CDR2 SVGAGI. CDR3 DNA: TGTGCCAGCAGAAGGACAGGGTTTACTAATGAAAAACTGTTTTTT. Translated: CASRRTGFTNEKLFF.

J is TRBJ1-2 and V is TRBV27; D gene ambiguous. The length of the CDR3 is 16 residues. Germline CDR1 MNHEY, CDR2 SMNVEV (reference sequence). V lost 5 bases, J lost 5 bases, and 21 bases lay in between. As DNA, the CDR3 is TGTGCCAGCAGTCCGGACCGCGACTGGAGTCTATATGGCTACACCTTC. Protein product: CASSPDRDWSLYGYTF.

The V call is TRBV6-2 or TRBV6-3, the J call TRBJ1-1; TRBD1 is a possible D gene (6 bases). Per germline, CDR1 MNHEY and CDR2 SVGEGT. Trimming took 2 bases from V and 1 from J, leaving 17 bases between them. This CDR3 has 17 amino acids. As DNA, the CDR3 is TGTGCCAGCAGTTACAACGACCGACAGGTTGAGAACACTGAAGCTTTCTTT. Translated, it gives CASSYNDRQVENTEAFF.

The chain links TRBV30 to TRBJ2-7; no firm D call. This CDR3 spans 13 amino acids. The germline V gene encodes CDR1 GTSNPN and CDR2 SVGIG (reference sequence). The V end was cut by 0 bases, the J end by 3 bases, with 9 bases between. CDR3 sequence: CAWSVGIYYEQYF. The CDR3 DNA is TGTGCCTGGAGTGTAGGGATATACTACGAGCAGTACTTC.

The rearrangement joins TRBV6-5 to TRBJ2-2; D might be TRBD2 (6 bases). Trimming left V 4 bases short and J 6 bases short, with 18 bases between. The CDR3 is 16 amino acids. Germline CDR1 and CDR2: MNHEY and SVGAGI. CDR3 protein: CASSSGVSGVAGELFF. CDR3 DNA sequence: TGTGCCAGCAGTTCTGGGGTTTCGGGAGTCGCCGGGGAGCTGTTTTTT.

V and J are TRBV27 and TRBJ2-1; D remains ambiguous. CDR3 length: 12 residues. CDR1 is MNHEY, CDR2 SMNVEV, per germline (reference sequence). Trimming took off 2 bases at V and 7 bases at J, with 6 bases between the two ends. For the CDR3, the DNA is TGTGCCAGCAGTTTACTTGGAAATGAGCAGTTCTTC. Its translation is CASSLLGNEQFF.

The CDR3 coding sequence is TGTGCCAGCAGTTCCGGGGGGTCGGAGACCCAGTACTTC. Encoded protein: CASSSGGSETQYF. The chain employs TRBV12-3 or TRBV12-4 and TRBJ2-5, with 7 positions matching TRBD2. This CDR3 contains 13 residues. J lost 5 bases, V lost 4 bases, and 4 bases had no gene match.

This clone was counted a single time. The V and J genes are TRBV4-1 and TRBJ2-1, with D uncertain. From germline, CDR1 is MGHRA and CDR2 YSYEKL. The V end was cut by 2 bases, the J end by 4 bases, with 6 bases between. CDR3 length equals 13 residues. Here the CDR3 DNA reads TGCGCCAGCAGCCAATTCAGTTACAATGAGCAGTTCTTC. Translated: CASSQFSYNEQFF.

Only one count was recorded for this clone. This chain connects TRBV7-2 to TRBJ2-7, with TRBD1 identical over 9 bases. The CDR3 contains 13 residues. Germline values: CDR1 SGHTA, CDR2 FQGNSA. V was pared by 5 bases and J by 4 bases, with 3 bases of the junction left unmatched. The CDR3, as DNA: TGTGCCAGCAGCCCAGGGACAGGGTACGAGCAGTACTTC. Translated, it gives CASSPGTGYEQYF.

The chain recombines TRBV5-8 with TRBJ2-6; possible D gene TRBD1, 6 bases. V was cut by 1 base and J by 2 bases, with 10 bases left in between. Per germline, CDR1 SGHTS and CDR2 YDEGEE. This CDR3 comprises 16 residues. In nucleotides, the CDR3 is TGTGCCAGCAGCTTGTTCAGGGGAGCTGGGGCCAACGTCCTGACTTTC. Protein product: CASSLFRGAGANVLTF.

This clone was counted a single time. The chain is built from TRBV18 and TRBJ1-2, with 7 bases lining up with TRBD1. Germline loops: CDR1 KGHSH, CDR2 LQKENI. This CDR3 spans 15 amino acids. After removal of 3 bases from V and 2 bases from J, the junction contained 6 bases not matched to a gene. DNA of the CDR3: TGTGCCAGCTCACCGACCGGGACAGAAAACTATGGCTACACCTTC. Translated, it gives CASSPTGTENYGYTF.

The chain uses TRBV7-6 and TRBJ1-1, with unresolved D. Germline CDR1 reads SGHVS; CDR2 reads FNYEAQ. The CDR3 length is 13 residues. Trimming cost V 5 bases and J 1 base, with 8 bases left between them. The CDR3 nucleotides are TGTGCCAGCAGCGTCAAGGGGAACACTGAAGCTTTCTTT. It yields the protein CASSVKGNTEAFF.

The J gene is TRBJ2-2, the V gene TRBV7-9, with D perhaps being TRBD1 or TRBD2 (5 bases each). Trimming removed 5 bases at V and 5 bases at J, with 9 bases between. In germline, CDR1 is SEHNR, CDR2 FQNEAQ (reference sequence). The CDR3 consists of 13 residues. The DNA of the CDR3 is TGTGCCAGCAGCCCGTGGGGGACCGGGGAGCTGTTTTTT. It codes for CASSPWGTGELFF.

The chain employs TRBV5-4 and TRBJ2-5, with unresolved D. The CDR3 covers 19 residues. Germline-derived CDR1 and CDR2 are SGHNT and YYREEE (reference sequence). With 0 bases removed from V and 4 bases from J, the gap between germline ends came to 25 bases. CDR3 DNA: TGTGCCAGCAGCTTGGGAGATATGGGTGGGTGGATTTTAGGAGAGACCCAGTACTTC. It encodes CASSLGDMGGWILGETQYF. The full variable domain, completed using reference TRBV5-4 and TRBJ2-5, is ETGVTQSPTHLIKTRGQQVTLRCSSQSGHNTVSWYQQALGQGPQFIFQYYREEENGRGNFPPRFSGLQFPNYSSELNVNALELDDSALYLCASSLGDMGGWILGETQYFGPGTRLLVL.

This chain uses TRBV10-3 with TRBJ2-1; 7 positions agree with TRBD1. V lost 9 bases and J lost 5; bases outside the gene matches: 7. This CDR3 contains 13 residues. The germline gives CDR1 ENHRY, CDR2 SYGVKD. Written as DNA, the CDR3 is TGTGCCATGACAGGGATTGAGAACAATGAGCAGTTCTTC. It encodes CAMTGIENNEQFF.

The V call is TRBV7-2, the J call TRBJ1-3; the D is unclear. The V gene lost 1 base and the J gene lost 0 bases, with 13 bases spanning the gap. Germline assignment: CDR1 SGHTA and CDR2 FQGNSA. CDR3 length equals 17 residues. CDR3 sequence (DNA): TGTGCCAGCAGCTTAGGCAGGAACCCCTTCTCTGGAAACACCATATATTTT. This translates into CASSLGRNPFSGNTIYF.

The V gene is TRBV2, the J gene TRBJ1-2; TRBD1 might be the D (5 bases). Germline V gene lookup returns CDR1 SNHLY and CDR2 FYNNEI. The CDR3 loop spans 13 amino acids. V was cut by 1 base and J by 8 bases, with 11 bases left in between. CDR3 in amino acids: CASSEVREQGYTF. The CDR3, as DNA: TGTGCCAGCAGTGAAGTCAGGGAACAGGGCTACACCTTC.

The genes are TRBV4-1 and TRBJ2-2; 8 bases agree with TRBD1. Germline CDR1 and CDR2: MGHRA and YSYEKL. The CDR3 runs to 17 residues. The V gene end was trimmed by 2 bases and the J gene end by 5 bases; junction bases not matched to a gene: 10. In nucleotides, the CDR3 is TGCGCCAGCAGCCAACATTTCGCGACAGGGGTTACCGGGGAGCTGTTTTTT. It yields the protein CASSQHFATGVTGELFF.

The CDR3 nucleotides are TGTGCCAGCAGCCGCAGACTTATCTTATCCGAAGCTTTCTTT. This encodes CASSRRLILSEAFF. This chain uses TRBV7-8 with TRBJ1-1; D not certain. V was pared by 5 bases and J by 8 bases, with 18 bases between. Germline values: CDR1 SGHVS, CDR2 FQNEAQ. The CDR3 sequence is 14 residues long.